The sequence of this T cell receptor beta chain was determined in a study of blood T cell repertoires in COVID-19 (dated by TCRdb to between 2020 and 2021). Turning to the overall study: Samples covering the acute and convalescent phases of COVID-19 were provided by collaborators in the United States, Italy and Spain. The material from the prospective study consisted of cDNA or gDNA derived from T cells, B-cell-depleted T cells, or PBMCs. The dataset comprised deeply sampled blood TCRbeta repertoires from subjects exposed to, actively infected with, or recovered from COVID-19. A freely available public database, intended as a resource for researchers studying the immune response to SARS-CoV-2, is where the repertoires were released. The samples were drawn from two sources: the first 160 participants of the ongoing ImmuneRACE study, and 950 to 1,500 subjects contributed by 6 global collaborators. A de-identified subject ID, COVID-19 status, age in years and sex were almost always included in the sample metadata. HLA class I and class II types, where available, came from metadata supplied by the sample provider rather than from assay-based typing. What the work shows at the level of the full study, not this receptor alone: How much clinical and demographic metadata was included differed by source and by participant, and the metadata was provided uncurated.

TCRbeta CDR3 regions were amplified from genomic DNA by means of the immunoSEQ Assay, a bias-controlled multiplex PCR. In the original analysis: Nucleated cell counts per sample were estimated from amplification of reference gene primers within the assay. Sequence reads were collapsed and filtered to measure the absolute abundance of every unique TCRbeta CDR3 rearrangement. Productive Simpson clonality was computed per sample as the square root of Simpson's diversity index over productive rearrangements. TCRdb re-hosts the immuneACCESS table, in-frame sequences only. Its copies lack some clones; in the studies checked, an unresolved V gene accounts for under half of them, and the cause for the rest is not known. V and J calls and clone size are those listed in that table; D and trimming were worked out from the DNA. This sample comprises 200,000 to 250,000 clones, over 80% of them detected only once. The ten largest account for over 9% of the sample.

CDR1 LNHDA and CDR2 SQIVND are derived from the germline V gene (reference sequence). The CDR3 holds 13 amino acids from the cysteine to the phenylalanine. Only the CDR3 region is kept as DNA, spanning 39 bases read in frame from base 1. V lost 8 bases and J lost 8 bases; the stretch between them is 16 bases long. Comment on this clone: Its antigen is unknown. The sample holds no much larger clone one base away, and base qualities are not on file.

Participants in the prospective study were enrolled through a virtual design, were aged roughly 18 to 100 years, and lived in 24 United States geographic areas. In the prospective study, cohorts were assigned on the basis of participant-reported clinical history obtained from a screening survey and a study questionnaire. Mobile phlebotomists in the prospective study collected whole blood, serum and a nasopharyngeal or oropharyngeal swab from every participant. Additional blood draws and questionnaires over an approximately 2-month period could optionally be provided by prospective study participants. Blood samples from the prospective study were shipped frozen or at room temperature prior to DNA extraction.

This sequence uses TRBV19 and TRBJ2-1; 6 matching bases give a weak D call of TRBD2. The sequence derives from a young man with acute COVID-19. Specimen: PBMCs or T cells enriched from blood (not recorded which). The nucleotide sequence is given as TGTGCCAGTTCGGCACGGGGGTCGGATGAGCAGTTCTTC. Its protein reads: CASSARGSDEQFF.